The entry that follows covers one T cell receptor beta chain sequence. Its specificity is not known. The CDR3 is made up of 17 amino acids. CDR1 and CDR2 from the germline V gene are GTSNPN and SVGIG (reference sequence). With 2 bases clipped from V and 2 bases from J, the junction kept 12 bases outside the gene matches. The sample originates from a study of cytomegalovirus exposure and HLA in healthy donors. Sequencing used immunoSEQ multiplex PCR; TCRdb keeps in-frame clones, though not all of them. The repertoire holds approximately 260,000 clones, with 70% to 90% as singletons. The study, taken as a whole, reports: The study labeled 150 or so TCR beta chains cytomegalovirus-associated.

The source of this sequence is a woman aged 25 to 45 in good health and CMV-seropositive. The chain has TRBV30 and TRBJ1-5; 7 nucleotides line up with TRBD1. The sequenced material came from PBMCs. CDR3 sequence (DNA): TGTGCCTGGAGTCCCCTCCGCTACGGGACAGGCAATCAGCCCCAGCATTTT. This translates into CAWSPLRYGTGNQPQHF.